This T cell receptor beta chain was sequenced during a study of shared clonotypes between healthy human individuals. On this clone itself: Its antigen is undetermined.

Germline CDR1 MDHEN, CDR2 SYDVKM. V lost 5 bases to trimming and J lost 4 bases, with 18 bases between them. This CDR3 contains 16 residues. The study, taken as a whole, reports: Only blood underwent sampling, and tissue repertoires likely differ. Represented diversity (both genetic and exposure-history) was limited by the small number of donors.

Using immunoSEQ multiplex PCR, the repertoire was profiled, and TCRdb retains in-frame clones only, with some absent. The sample holds approximately 1,000,000 clones, around 78% seen once. The sample was memory CD4+ T cells from PBMCs. Documented subset: CD45RA-negative fraction. This TCR was sampled from a man between 18 and 29 years old in good health. Some clones in this sample may be carry-over from other donors' samples. The chain carries TRBV28 and TRBJ2-1; no clear D. CDR3 DNA sequence: TGTGCCAGCAGTAATACCAACTTAGACTTGTACAATGAGCAGTTCTTC. This translates into CASSNTNLDLYNEQFF.